This T cell receptor beta chain was captured by sequencing in a study of blood T cell repertoires in COVID-19. The overall study: Samples representing acute and convalescent COVID-19 were sourced from the United States, Italy and Spain.

V gave up 4 bases and J gave up 0 bases, with 11 bases separating them. This CDR3 has 15 residues. In germline, CDR1 is SGHNT, CDR2 YYREEE (reference sequence). Repertoires were generated with immunoSEQ multiplex PCR, while TCRdb's copy carries only in-frame clones and drops some. The profile shows 200,000 to 300,000 clones, about 80% of them singletons. The chain joins TRBV5-4 to TRBJ1-3; D gene unclear. The receptor was derived from a man aged 25-45 years who had recovered from COVID-19. Sample: peripheral blood. The CDR3 bases are TGTGCCAGCAGCCTGGAGCCCCTCTCTGGAAACACCATATATTTT. Protein sequence: CASSLEPLSGNTIYF.